These 26 T cell receptor beta chains originate from one sample sequenced in a study of control samples from healthy donors and cancer patients. Clones were read by immunoSEQ multiplex PCR, and TCRdb kept only the in-frame ones, dropping some. The sample has about 200,000 clones, and its top ten clones hold approximately 2.2%. The material sequenced was blood. These receptor sequences come from a young woman in good health.

The chain has TRBV6-1 and TRBJ1-1; TRBD1 agrees at 11 bases. Germline V gene lookup returns CDR1 MNHNS and CDR2 SASEGT. Trimming at V came to 6 bases and at J to 3 bases, leaving 6 bases not matched to a gene. The CDR3 is 15 residues long. CDR3 protein: CASRDRGRSYTEAFF. CDR3 bases: TGTGCCAGCAGGGACAGGGGGCGTTCATACACTGAAGCTTTCTTT.

The gene calls are TRBV6-5 and TRBJ1-1; no definite D call. Germline CDR1 reads MNHEY; CDR2 reads SVGAGI. CDR3 length equals 13 residues. V lost 6 bases, J lost 3 bases, and 11 bases lay in between. The CDR3 here is CASRSQEDTEAFF. The CDR3 nucleotides are TGTGCCAGCAGATCCCAGGAGGACACTGAAGCTTTCTTT.

This chain connects TRBV4-1 to TRBJ2-4; D is undetermined. Per the germline V gene, CDR1 is MGHRA and CDR2 is YSYEKL. The CDR3 totals 18 residues. The ends were cut back, 1 base at V and 6 bases at J, with 22 bases in the middle. The CDR3 reads CASSQVGPGHLIGNIQYF. The CDR3 DNA reads as TGCGCCAGCAGCCAAGTTGGACCGGGCCACCTGATAGGAAACATTCAGTACTTC.

The chain has TRBV7-9 and TRBJ1-6; 9 nucleotides agree with TRBD1. V was clipped by 8 bases and J by 7 bases; unmatched bases: 6. CDR1 is SEHNR and CDR2 is FQNEAQ in the germline V gene (reference sequence). CDR3 size: 14 residues. The CDR3 DNA sequence: TGTGCCAGCGCATATGACAGGGGGAATTCACCCCTCCACTTT. It specifies CASAYDRGNSPLHF. The whole variable domain, remainder taken from reference TRBV7-9 and TRBJ1-6, is DTGVSQNPRHKITKRGQNVTFRCDPISEHNRLYWYRQTLGQGPEFLTYFQNEAQLEKSRLLSDRFSAERPKGSFSTLEIQRTEQGDSAMYLCASAYDRGNSPLHFGNGTRLTVT.

The V gene is TRBV7-9, the J gene TRBJ2-3; 11 bases align to TRBD1. The V gene end was trimmed by 5 bases and the J gene end by 3 bases; junction bases not matched to a gene: 13. CDR3 size: 18 residues. Germline-derived CDR1 and CDR2 are SEHNR and FQNEAQ (reference sequence). The CDR3 loop reads CASSQLWTGGYITDTQYF. As DNA, the CDR3 is TGTGCCAGCAGCCAACTGTGGACAGGGGGCTATATTACAGATACGCAGTATTTT.

This sequence joins TRBV29-1 and TRBJ2-2, with D possibly being TRBD1 or TRBD2 (7 bases each). This CDR3 comprises 13 residues. Trimming shortened V by 7 bases and J by 5 bases, and 14 bases separated the two germline ends. The germline V gene encodes CDR1 SQVTM and CDR2 ANQGSEA. This chain's CDR3 is CSASQGGTGELFF. In DNA form, the CDR3 reads TGCAGCGCCTCGCAGGGGGGGACCGGGGAGCTGTTTTTT.

The chain carries TRBV28 and TRBJ1-2; 7 positions match TRBD1. The CDR3 totals 14 residues. The V gene's germline CDR1 is MDHEN and CDR2 SYDVKM. V shed 7 bases and J 9 bases; nucleotides not matched to a gene: 14. The CDR3 DNA reads TGTGCCAGCAACATCAACACAGGGGTTTTTAGCTACACCTTC. The encoded protein is CASNINTGVFSYTF.

The rearrangement uses TRBV7-9 and TRBJ2-3; D remains ambiguous. The V gene's germline CDR1 is SEHNR and CDR2 FQNEAQ (reference sequence). The CDR3 runs 14 residues. V was trimmed by 5 bases and J by 5 bases, leaving 14 bases between them. The CDR3 reads CASSEGRFLDTQYF. For the CDR3, the DNA is TGTGCCAGCAGCGAAGGACGTTTTTTAGATACGCAGTATTTT.

The CDR3 sequence is CASSPLTVAEAFF. The CDR3, as DNA: TGTGCCAGCAGTCCATTGACAGTCGCTGAAGCTTTCTTT. The chain carries TRBV28 and TRBJ1-1; D possibly corresponds to TRBD1 (5 bases). The germline V and J ends were trimmed by 5 bases and 6 bases, with 13 bases remaining between them. The germline V gene has CDR1 MDHEN and CDR2 SYDVKM. This CDR3 is 13 amino acids long.

This chain joins TRBV27 and TRBJ1-4; 7 bases map to TRBD1. Germline values: CDR1 MNHEY, CDR2 SMNVEV (reference sequence). V lost 3 bases to trimming and J lost 7 bases; unmatched junction nucleotides: 8. CDR3 length equals 15 residues. CDR3 sequence (DNA): TGTGCCAGCAGTTTGCGGGACAGTATAGGTGAAAAACTGTTTTTT. Residues: CASSLRDSIGEKLFF.

The rearrangement joins TRBV28 to TRBJ2-3, with a possible D match to TRBD1 (6 bases). The V end was cut by 5 bases, the J end by 2 bases, with 14 bases between. CDR3 length equals 15 residues. From germline, CDR1 is MDHEN and CDR2 SYDVKM. DNA of the CDR3: TGTGCCAGCAGTATGCCGGGACATTTCACAGATACGCAGTATTTT. Protein: CASSMPGHFTDTQYF.

The rearrangement links TRBV15 to TRBJ1-2; tentative D call: TRBD1 (5 bases). The germline V gene has CDR1 LNHNV and CDR2 YYDKDF (reference sequence). Between the trimmed V and J ends, which lost 0 bases and 0 bases, there was a span of 11 bases. The CDR3 totals 16 residues. CDR3 sequence: CATSRDIGAANYGYTF. Written as DNA, the CDR3 is TGTGCCACCAGCAGAGATATAGGGGCAGCTAACTATGGCTACACCTTC.

The J gene is TRBJ1-1, the V gene TRBV11-2; D perhaps matches TRBD1 (6 bases). CDR1 and CDR2 (germline): SGHAT, FQNNGV. This CDR3 comprises 17 residues. The germline V and J ends were trimmed by 3 bases and 1 base, with 18 bases remaining between them. CDR3 sequence: CASSFKPRGRGNTEAFF. CDR3 DNA sequence: TGTGCCAGCAGCTTCAAACCTCGAGGCAGGGGGAACACTGAAGCTTTCTTT.

This chain links TRBV4-2 with TRBJ2-2; a possible D gene is TRBD2 (6 bases). V lost 1 base and J lost 2, with 11 bases in between. Germline V gene sequence: CDR1 LGHNA, CDR2 YNFKEQ. The CDR3 spans 16 residues. The CDR3 DNA is TGTGCCAGCAGCCAAGCCGGGACTTCCAACACCGGGGAGCTGTTTTTT. It encodes CASSQAGTSNTGELFF.

The chain couples TRBV27 to TRBJ2-7; the D gene could be TRBD1 or TRBD2 (5 bases each). The CDR3 totals 13 residues. Germline assignment: CDR1 MNHEY and CDR2 SMNVEV (reference sequence). The V end lost 2 bases, the J end lost 6 bases, and 11 bases lay between the germline ends. CDR3 DNA sequence: TGTGCCAGCAGTTTACGGGACGGGATCGAGCAGTACTTC. It is translated as CASSLRDGIEQYF.

The CDR3 sequence is CASRPGWSEKLFF. CDR3 in DNA: TGCGCCAGCAGACCAGGGTGGAGTGAAAAACTGTTTTTT. This sequence joins TRBV5-1 and TRBJ1-4, with D possibly TRBD1 on 5 matching bases. From germline, CDR1 is SGHRS and CDR2 YFSETQ. Trimming shortened V by 5 bases and J by 7 bases, and 12 bases separated the two germline ends. This CDR3 contains 13 residues. Together with reference TRBV5-1 and TRBJ1-4, the CDR3 gives the full variable domain: KAGVTQTPRYLIKTRGQQVTLSCSPISGHRSVSWYQQTPGQGLQFLFEYFSETQRNKGNFPGRFSGRQFSNSRSEMNVSTLELGDSALYLCASRPGWSEKLFFGSGTQLSVL.

This chain uses TRBV6-6 with TRBJ2-7, with D tentatively TRBD1 (5 bases). V gave up 6 bases and J gave up 0 bases, with 6 bases separating them. This CDR3 contains 12 residues. Germline V lookup: CDR1 MNHNY, CDR2 SVGAGI (reference sequence). The CDR3 bases are TGTGCCAGCAGACAGGACTCCTACGAGCAGTACTTC. Translated, it gives CASRQDSYEQYF.

This rearrangement joins TRBV30 to TRBJ2-2; a weak D match, TRBD2 (5 bases). V lost 5 bases and J 6 bases, leaving 13 bases between the germline ends. Germline loops: CDR1 GTSNPN, CDR2 SVGIG (reference sequence). The CDR3 spans 13 residues. CDR3 residues: CAWDLGGSGELFF. CDR3 in DNA: TGTGCCTGGGATTTGGGCGGGTCCGGGGAGCTGTTTTTT. The whole variable domain, remainder taken from reference TRBV30 and TRBJ2-2, is SQTIHQWPATLVQPVGSPLSLECTVEGTSNPNLYWYRQAAGRGLQLLFYSVGIGQISSEVPQNLSASRPQDRQFILSSKKLLLSDSGFYLCAWDLGGSGELFFGEGSRLTVL.

V is TRBV20-1 and J is TRBJ2-3, with D perhaps TRBD2 (6 bases). Germline V gene data show CDR1 as DFQATT and CDR2 as SNEGSKA (reference sequence). The CDR3 is 13 residues long. The V gene lost 3 bases and the J gene lost 4 bases, with 11 bases spanning the gap. In DNA, the CDR3 is TGCAGTGCTAGTGGCGGGACGCCAGATACGCAGTATTTT. Translation gives CSASGGTPDTQYF.

The V call is TRBV23-1, the J call TRBJ2-1, with 13 bases identical to TRBD2. TRBV23-1 is recorded as an ORF, its role being uncertain. The CDR3 sequence is 19 residues long. After removal of 4 bases from V and 7 bases from J, the junction contained 16 bases not matched to a gene. The CDR3 region has the DNA TGCGCCAGCAGTCCGGGCCCTACCACTAGCGGGGGGGCTGAAAATGAGCAGTTCTTC. The encoded protein is CASSPGPTTSGGAENEQFF.

The DNA for the CDR3 is TGTGCCAGCAGTTTATTCCCACAGACAGGGAAGTCCTATGGCTACACCTTC. As protein: CASSLFPQTGKSYGYTF. The chain combines TRBV28 with TRBJ1-2, with TRBD1 matching 7 bases. Per the germline V gene, CDR1 is MDHEN and CDR2 is SYDVKM. Trimming removed 1 base from V and 4 bases from J; junction bases left unmatched: 12. This CDR3 is built from 17 residues.

The CDR3 is CASSMGLLLAKNIQYF. CDR3 coding DNA: TGTGCCAGTAGTATGGGACTGCTACTAGCCAAAAACATTCAGTACTTC. The chain couples TRBV19 to TRBJ2-4, with D perhaps TRBD2 (6 bases). V gave up 3 bases and J gave up 0 bases, with 12 bases separating them. The CDR3 consists of 16 residues. In germline, CDR1 is LNHDA, CDR2 SQIVND (reference sequence).

The V call is TRBV9, the J call TRBJ1-4; a possible D gene is TRBD1 (5 bases). Trimming removed 3 bases at V and 0 bases at J, with 9 bases between. The CDR3 covers 15 residues. Germline V gene data show CDR1 as SGDLS and CDR2 as YYNGEE. This CDR3 reads CASSETGATNEKLFF. The DNA of the CDR3 is TGTGCCAGCAGCGAAACAGGAGCAACTAATGAAAAACTGTTTTTT.

DNA of the CDR3: TGTGCCAGCAGTGACTTGAAAGTGGGCGCGGCGTCTCCCAATCAGCCCCAGCATTTT. Encoded protein: CASSDLKVGAASPNQPQHF. The rearrangement uses TRBV6-1 and TRBJ1-5; D is unclear. The CDR3 length is 19 residues. Germline V lookup: CDR1 MNHNS, CDR2 SASEGT. The V and J ends lost 3 bases and 3 bases respectively, with 24 bases between them.

The gene calls are TRBV2 and TRBJ1-2, with D maybe TRBD1 (6 bases). CDR1 SNHLY and CDR2 FYNNEI come from the germline V gene. V was shortened by 8 bases and J by 4 bases, with 20 bases between the two germline ends. This CDR3 contains 15 residues. In nucleotides, the CDR3 is TGTGCCAGCGGGGGCTATTCGGTCCCCAGCTATGGCTACACCTTC. Residues: CASGGYSVPSYGYTF.

The V call is TRBV7-8, the J call TRBJ2-7; 11 nucleotides agree with TRBD2. This CDR3 spans 14 amino acids. Trimming cost V 6 bases and J 4 bases; bases outside gene matches: 5. Germline V lookup: CDR1 SGHVS, CDR2 FQNEAQ. CDR3 region: CASRSTSGVYEQYF. The CDR3 DNA is TGTGCCAGCAGGTCGACTAGCGGGGTATACGAGCAGTACTTC. The full variable domain, rest sourced from reference TRBV7-8 and TRBJ2-7, is GAGVSQSPRYKVAKRGQDVALRCDPISGHVSLFWYQQALGQGPEFLTYFQNEAQLDKSGLPSDRFFAERPEGSVSTLKIQRTQQEDSAVYLCASRSTSGVYEQYFGPGTRLTVT.